This TCR beta chain was documented in a study of shared clonotypes between healthy human individuals. Study-level background: The study drew on a couple of women and three men aged 18 to 49 as donors.

The CDR3 is 18 amino acids. After removal of 0 bases from V and 2 bases from J, the junction contained 6 bases not matched to a gene. CDR1 is LNHNV and CDR2 is YYDKDF in the germline V gene (reference sequence). Study-wide findings and caveats: Represented diversity, genetic and exposure-history alike, was limited by few donors.

In the case of this clone: Its antigen is as yet unknown.

TCRdb keeps only in-frame clones here, not all; method: immunoSEQ multiplex PCR. The sample has about 490,000 clones, 75% to 85% seen once; the top ten hold 13%. The sample comprised PBMCs. The source is a woman aged 35 to 49 in good health. Some clones in this sample may be carry-over from other donors' samples. The V call is TRBV15, the J call TRBJ2-3; the match to TRBD2 covers 12 bases. The CDR3 loop reads CATSRDPGLAGNTDTQYF. DNA for the CDR3: TGTGCCACCAGCAGAGACCCCGGACTAGCGGGAAACACAGATACGCAGTATTTT.